The following is a T cell receptor beta chain sequence with its context. Its recognized antigen is unknown. Base qualities are not provided; no much larger clone lies one nucleotide away. The library was built by means of the immunoSEQ multiplex PCR assay. For the multiplex PCR, a mixture combining 60 forward primers for TCR Vbeta segments and 13 reverse primers for TCR Jbeta segments was used. The CDR3 region of rearranged TCR beta genes was amplified from genomic DNA with a multiplex PCR assay. On the Illumina HiSeq System, the amplified TCR beta libraries were sequenced as 87-base-pair reads. Regarding the original processing steps: A later analysis counted tens of millions of unique TCR beta chains across the 550 to 800 repertoires, and roughly 11 million of these chains were shared by at least two donors. Raw reads were error-corrected and collapsed into unique sequences with a nearest-neighbor algorithm that merged closely related sequences to remove PCR and sequencing errors. V, D and J gene segments were assigned by aligning CDR3 sequences to IMGT reference sequences. For a sequence to be retained, a match of at least six nucleotides was required to both a V gene segment and a J gene segment. Rearrangements were called productive when the CDR3 lacked stop codons and stayed in frame with V and J; all others were non-productive. CDR3 was defined by IMGT convention, running from the second conserved V-encoded cysteine to the conserved J-encoded phenylalanine. The earlier analysis of some 600 of the donors excluded sequences that lacked an unambiguous match to a single V gene segment. In an earlier analysis of 450 to 700 of the donors, V segments were called functional above 56.7% productive rearrangements and were called segregating when the between-donor standard deviation exceeded 5%. To diagnose cytomegalovirus status from the catalog of TCR beta chain sequences, a statistical classification framework was built. In a later analysis, TCR nucleotide sequences were compared against IMGT/GENE-DB human TR gene sequences so that V and J genes could be assigned. A later analysis assigned CDR3 sequences and most-parsimonious VDJ recombination scenarios with the TCRdist pipeline. A later analysis defined each TCR beta chain by its CDR3 amino acid sequence plus V-gene family, and excluded reads lacking a unique V-gene family. A later analysis removed roughly 590 highly shared, low-generation-probability nucleotide sequences to deal with suspected cross-contamination and a sequencing artifact. For each public chain, a later analysis derived a clonal expansion index from normalized ranks of inferred template counts within each repertoire. In a later analysis, generation probabilities were computed using a VDJ recombination model fitted to out-of-frame rearrangements, and the results were checked against IGoR. In a later analysis, TCR-TCR, TCR-HLA and TCR-CMV co-occurrence was scored with hypergeometric tests, and a repertoire-size bias correction was applied to TCR pairs. A later analysis estimated false discovery rates by permuting HLA or CMV assignments 20 times. A later analysis grouped co-occurring TCRs with DBSCAN, adding TCRdist sequence similarity when clustering within HLA-allele-positive subsets. Repertoires with fewer than 30,000 or more than 120,000 public chains were left out of co-occurrence clustering, as were a handful of repertoires with anomalous nucleotide sharing. TCRdb carries this immuneACCESS record with in-frame sequences only. Its versions omit some clonotypes, under half of them owing to an unresolved V gene in the studies checked, with the rest unexplained. D and trimming were read from the DNA, whereas the V and J calls and clone size are those reported in that table. Counted in this sample were more than 90,000 clones; under 85% of them appeared once. The top ten constitute roughly 2% of the sample.

The record originates from a study of cytomegalovirus exposure and HLA in healthy donors (dated by TCRdb to about 2017). For the study in its entirety: In an earlier analysis of about 560 of the donors, 250 to 350 Gb of sequence data and 117 million unique TCR beta sequences from 150 million to 200 million T cells were reported. Genome-wide SNP genotypes for about three fifths of the roughly 700 donors were used in a later genetic analysis, which treated that subset as a discovery cohort. A handful of DR-DQ haplotypes were handled as single units for association and clustering because linkage in the cohort was strong. The study aimed to test whether signatures of past pathogen exposure could be identified by cataloging public T cell receptors. Using immunosequencing, the study profiled T cell repertoires from 500 to 800 subjects and related those repertoires to cytomegalovirus serostatus. In a later analysis, previously published TCR beta repertoires from roughly 710 donors were re-analyzed and high-resolution HLA genotyping was added so that TCR occurrence patterns could be studied. Typing coverage varied by locus: roughly 620-640 donors for A, B, C, DRB1 and DQB1; approximately 520 for DQA1; approximately 570 for DPA1; roughly 470 for DPB1. An early release that covered about 600 HLA-typed donors contained about 300 gigabases of sequencing data and 85 million to 100 million unique TCR sequences. To predict cytomegalovirus infection status, the study brought together high-throughput TCR immunosequencing, statistical association of individual TCRs with disease status, and machine learning. Of the approximately 400 genotyped donors, over 70% fell in the genetic ancestry cluster associated with self-reported Caucasian donors. An earlier analysis of some 600 of the donors applied high-throughput TCR beta sequencing to assess whether each TCR beta V gene segment acted as functional or pseudogenic. Every discovery cohort repertoire had been produced on one sequencing platform. Donor age, sex, ethnicity and CMV serostatus were compiled together with the repertoire data. Class I and class II HLA loci were covered by the typing at four-digit resolution. A separate validation cohort of over 95 different subjects was used in addition to the approximately 700-subject first cohort. The later analysis used no new phenotypic data to find candidate immune exposures, relying instead on TCR beta sequences and their occurrence across donors. Among 350 to 400 genotyped donors of the cohort, an average of around 240,000 unique TCR beta nucleotide sequences were sequenced per donor, around 18% of them non-productive.

The cohort was made up of around 720 healthy bone marrow donors. Cohort members were all nominally healthy when sampled, although unrecorded immune exposures were likely present. The donor was CMV seronegative and was included in the group of 352 seronegative cohort members. A peripheral blood sample was collected from each donor, and TCR beta sequencing was performed on peripheral blood mononuclear cells. The Qiagen DNeasy Blood Extraction Kit was used to extract genomic DNA from the blood cell samples. Overall results and qualifications from the work: A later analysis found that most CMV-associated TCR beta chains appeared HLA-restricted, with HLA associations seemingly driven largely by CMV exposure. In an earlier analysis of some 640 of the donors, most TCR beta V segments were observed in productive rearrangements about 90% or about 30% of the time, broadly matching IMGT annotations. Presence/absence analyses assumed roughly uniform sequencing depth across donors, an assumption that may not hold. A further reported finding was that TCR beta sequences accurately predicted the HLA-A and HLA-B alleles for most subjects in the first cohort. When HLA alleles, especially DR and DQ, strongly co-occurred, TCR associations were difficult to assign to individual alleles. In a later analysis, around 17,000 TCR beta sequences were associated with specific HLA alleles at a false discovery rate of 0.05. A cluster of highly shared sequence variants was judged likely to represent a technical artifact of the sequencing pipeline. The cohort was sequenced for TCR beta chains only, and without alpha or paired-chain data the features that could be detected were limited. In a later genetic analysis, a missense DCLRE1C variant was associated with V-gene and J-gene trimming of TCR beta chains, and the association was replicated in an independent cohort. According to the authors, the approach could potentially be generalized to other disease states and immunological phenotypes. Because counts were too low, approximately 18 rarely observed V segments, including chromosome 9 orphons, were excluded from the earlier analysis of some 590 of the donors. In the study, around 150 TCR beta chains were listed as associated with cytomegalovirus. The classifier was reported to diagnose cytomegalovirus status with high specificity and sensitivity in both the original cohort and the validation cohort. Three of the identified cytomegalovirus-associated TCR beta chains were confirmed in vitro to be specific for cytomegalovirus antigens. CMV serostatus was the only immune exposure information available for the cohort. HLA typing was unavailable for some donors at each locus, so association tests used only the typed subset. In a later analysis, the rate of TCR association differed among HLA loci, with DRB1 alleles having the most associated TCRs and HLA-C alleles having the fewest. In a later genetic analysis, fewer N-insertions in productive TCRs were reported among donors in an Asian-associated ancestry cluster than the approximately 670-donor mean. Some IMGT-functional V segments, including TRBV6-2 and TRBV6-3, could not be told apart with the 87-base-pair reads, so those segments were excluded. Most TCR sequences were observed very rarely across donors, whereas some public TCRs were present in many individuals. In a later analysis, HLA-associated TCR beta chains showed more clonal expansion and lower generation probabilities than non-associated chains that were equally common. Several of the top co-occurrence clusters appeared to be linked to parvovirus B19, influenza, CMV and Epstein-Barr virus, according to a later analysis. Correlated functional status among segregating V segments might reflect linkage disequilibrium, but an unknown experimental factor could not be ruled out.

Its CDR3 holds 14 amino acids, cysteine through phenylalanine. Only the CDR3 DNA stays, 42 bases, in frame from base 1. The germline V gene yields ENHRY for CDR1 and SYGVKD for CDR2. V is pared back by 3 bases and J by 6 bases, with 12 bases lying between the germline termini. The sequenced sample was PBMCs. The rearrangement combines TRBV10-3 with TRBJ2-1; D gene: possibly TRBD2, on 5 matching bases. The sequence was collected from a man aged 40-49 years in good health and CMV-seronegative. CDR3 protein: CAISDPRTVNEQFF. Read as DNA, the sequence is TGTGCCATCAGTGACCCCCGGACTGTCAATGAGCAGTTCTTC.